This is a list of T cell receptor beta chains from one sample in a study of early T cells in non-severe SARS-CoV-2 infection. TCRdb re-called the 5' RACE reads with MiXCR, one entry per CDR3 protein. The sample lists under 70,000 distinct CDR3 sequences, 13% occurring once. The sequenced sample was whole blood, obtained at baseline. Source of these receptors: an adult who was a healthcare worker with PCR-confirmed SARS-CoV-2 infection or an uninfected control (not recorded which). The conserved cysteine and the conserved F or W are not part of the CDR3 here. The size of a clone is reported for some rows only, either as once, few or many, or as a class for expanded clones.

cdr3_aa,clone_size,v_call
SSGGETDTQY,NA,TRBV29-1
ASSRGADTQY,few,TRBV4-3
ASNNFDRDYGYT,few,TRBV6-5
ASSLGLGGTQY,few,TRBV6-2/TRBV6-3
ASSQVQGYNEQF,few,TRBV4-3
ASSVGTGDYEQY,many,TRBV9
ASRQTGTGNNYGYT,NA,TRBV12-3/TRBV12-4
ASSLDWNEQY,many,TRBV11-2
ASTGQGNEQF,few,TRBV11-1
VSSPVLAGVEQY,NA,TRBV7-2
ASSSGLAEPPSTDTQY,few,TRBV13
ASSGQIQETQY,many,TRBV9
ASSLRVPKDYGYT,NA,TRBV28
ASSLREQDTQY,many,TRBV7-3
ASSFSAASGGGANVLT,NA,TRBV12-3/TRBV12-4
ASSPFRGTEAF,NA,TRBV3-1
ATSGDSPYEQY,NA,TRBV24-1
ASSLTSLNEQF,few,TRBV7-2
ASSEASGGTEAF,NA,TRBV10-1
ASSLQGDGDTQY,NA,TRBV11-2
ASSKVSLAGGNEQF,NA,TRBV21-1
SARDDTWNTEAF,NA,TRBV20-1
ASSLAGPMSSGNTIY,few,TRBV5-1
ASSPGTISTDTQY,many,TRBV5-1
ASSVRSDTQY,few,TRBV9
ASSPGGWNQPQH,many,TRBV7-9
ASSQEKLGSSADTQY,NA,TRBV3-1
ASSQAQGAAYNEQF,NA,TRBV7-9
ASSSDLAGYNEQF,few,TRBV19
ASPRRVVRKRQNRG,many,TRBV6-4
ASSYQGVRQF,NA,TRBV12-3/TRBV12-4
ASSPTPDETQY,many,TRBV7-3
ASSFGETVQETQY,few,TRBV5-1
SARDGTYEQY,NA,TRBV29-1
ATDGSAGGLANEQF,NA,TRBV10-3
ASSATGNTGELF,NA,TRBV9
ASSARLAGLFTDTQY,few,TRBV14
AQTGENTDTQY,few,TRBV5-4
ASSSEVYNSPLH,many,TRBV12-3/TRBV12-4
ASSFWGTEAF,NA,TRBV11-2
ASSQDRPPDTQY,NA,TRBV27
ASSSFRLAGSPYEQY,few,TRBV11-2
ASSFKTEAF,NA,TRBV7-9
ASSQTSGSIDTQY,many,TRBV4-3
ASSLSGAFTEAF,NA,TRBV5-1